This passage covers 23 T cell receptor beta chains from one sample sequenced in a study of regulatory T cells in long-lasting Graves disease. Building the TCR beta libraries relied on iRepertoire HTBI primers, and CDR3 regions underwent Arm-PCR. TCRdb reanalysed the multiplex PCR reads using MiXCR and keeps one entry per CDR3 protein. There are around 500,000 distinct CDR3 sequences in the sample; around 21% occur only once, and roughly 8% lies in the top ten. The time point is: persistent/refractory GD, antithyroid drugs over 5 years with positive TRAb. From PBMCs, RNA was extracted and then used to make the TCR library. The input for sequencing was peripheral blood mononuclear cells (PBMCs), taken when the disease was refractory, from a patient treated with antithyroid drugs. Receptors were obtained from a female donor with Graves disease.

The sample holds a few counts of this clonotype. DNA for the CDR3: TGTGCCAGCAGCCAAGAGGACAGGGGTTCTTATGGCTACACCTTC. Translating gives CASSQEDRGSYGYTF. This chain uses TRBV4-2 with TRBJ1-2; 9 positions agree with TRBD1. The CDR3 covers 15 residues. Germline trimming cut 0 bases from V and 5 bases from J; bases unmatched to any gene: 4. The V gene's germline CDR1 is LGHNA and CDR2 YNFKEQ.

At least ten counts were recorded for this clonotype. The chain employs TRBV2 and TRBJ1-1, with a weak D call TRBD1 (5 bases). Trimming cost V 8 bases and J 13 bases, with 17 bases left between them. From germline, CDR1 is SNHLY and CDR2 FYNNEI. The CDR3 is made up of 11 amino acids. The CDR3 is CASCQGQVCFF. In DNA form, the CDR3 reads TGTGCCAGCTGCCAGGGTCAAGTGTGTTTCTTT.

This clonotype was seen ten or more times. CDR3 coding DNA: TGTGCCAGCAGCTTAGCGCTAGAGCAGTTCTTC. It yields the protein CASSLALEQFF. The chain is built from TRBV7-8 and TRBJ2-1; D remains unclear. This CDR3 is 11 amino acids long. Germline CDR1 SGHVS, CDR2 FQNEAQ. V gave up 0 bases and J gave up 10 bases, with 4 bases separating them. The full variable domain, with the rest looked up from reference TRBV7-8 and TRBJ2-1, is GAGVSQSPRYKVAKRGQDVALRCDPISGHVSLFWYQQALGQGPEFLTYFQNEAQLDKSGLPSDRFFAERPEGSVSTLKIQRTQQEDSAVYLCASSLALEQFFGPGTRLTVL.

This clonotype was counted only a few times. CDR3: CASSLRYRGNTIYF. For the CDR3, the DNA is TGTGCCAGCAGCCTACGGTATCGCGGAAACACCATATATTTT. The chain links TRBV12-3 or TRBV12-4 to TRBJ1-3; D is uncertain. Trimming removed 6 bases at V and 4 bases at J, with 13 bases between. The CDR3 contains 14 residues.

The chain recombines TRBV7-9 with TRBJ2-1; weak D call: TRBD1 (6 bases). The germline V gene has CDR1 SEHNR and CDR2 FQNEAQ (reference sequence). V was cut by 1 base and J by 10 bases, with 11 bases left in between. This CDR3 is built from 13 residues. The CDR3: CASSLGTAYEQFF. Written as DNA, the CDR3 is TGTGCCAGCAGCTTAGGGACAGCCTACGAGCAGTTCTTC. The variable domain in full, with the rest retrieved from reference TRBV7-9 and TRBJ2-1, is DTGVSQNPRHKITKRGQNVTFRCDPISEHNRLYWYRQTLGQGPEFLTYFQNEAQLEKSRLLSDRFSAERPKGSFSTLEIQRTEQGDSAMYLCASSLGTAYEQFFGPGTRLTVL.

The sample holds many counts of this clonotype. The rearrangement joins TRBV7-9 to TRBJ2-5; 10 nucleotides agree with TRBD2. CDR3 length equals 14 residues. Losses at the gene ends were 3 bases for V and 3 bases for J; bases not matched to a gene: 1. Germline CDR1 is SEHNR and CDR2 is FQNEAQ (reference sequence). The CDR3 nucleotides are TGTGCCAGCAGCTTTACTAGCGGGAAAGAGACCCAGTACTTC. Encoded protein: CASSFTSGKETQYF. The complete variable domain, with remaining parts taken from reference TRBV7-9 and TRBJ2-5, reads DTGVSQNPRHKITKRGQNVTFRCDPISEHNRLYWYRQTLGQGPEFLTYFQNEAQLEKSRLLSDRFSAERPKGSFSTLEIQRTEQGDSAMYLCASSFTSGKETQYFGPGTRLLVL.

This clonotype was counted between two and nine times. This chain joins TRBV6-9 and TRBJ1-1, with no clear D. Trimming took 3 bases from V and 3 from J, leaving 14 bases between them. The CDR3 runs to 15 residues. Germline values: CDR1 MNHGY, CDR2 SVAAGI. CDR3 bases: TGTGCCAGCAGTTACGGGGAGGGTGGGTACACTGAAGCTTTCTTT. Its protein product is CASSYGEGGYTEAFF.

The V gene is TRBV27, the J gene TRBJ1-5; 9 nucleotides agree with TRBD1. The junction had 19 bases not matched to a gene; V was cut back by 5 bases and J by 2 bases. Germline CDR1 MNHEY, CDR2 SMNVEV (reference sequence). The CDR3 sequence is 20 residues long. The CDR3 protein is CASSRIRGTGTLRGNQPQHF. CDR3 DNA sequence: TGTGCCAGCAGTCGAATCCGAGGGACAGGGACGCTGAGAGGCAATCAGCCCCAGCATTTT.

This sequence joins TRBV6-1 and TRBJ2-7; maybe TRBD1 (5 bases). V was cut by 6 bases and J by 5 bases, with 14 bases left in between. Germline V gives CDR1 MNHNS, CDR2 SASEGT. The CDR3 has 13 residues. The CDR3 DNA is TGTGCCAGCAGAGCCACAGGTTTGAACGAGCAGTACTTC. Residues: CASRATGLNEQYF.

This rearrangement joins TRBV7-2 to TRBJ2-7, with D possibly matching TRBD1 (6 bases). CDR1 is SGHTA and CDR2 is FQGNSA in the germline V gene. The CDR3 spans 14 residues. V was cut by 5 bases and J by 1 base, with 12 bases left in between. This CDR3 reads CASSTRQVSYEQYF. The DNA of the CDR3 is TGTGCCAGCAGCACCCGACAGGTTTCCTACGAGCAGTACTTC. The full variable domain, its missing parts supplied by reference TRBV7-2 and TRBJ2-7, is GAGVSQSPSNKVTEKGKDVELRCDPISGHTALYWYRQSLGQGLEFLIYFQGNSAPDKSGLPSDRFSAERTGGSVSTLTIQRTQQEDSAVYLCASSTRQVSYEQYFGPGTRLTVT.

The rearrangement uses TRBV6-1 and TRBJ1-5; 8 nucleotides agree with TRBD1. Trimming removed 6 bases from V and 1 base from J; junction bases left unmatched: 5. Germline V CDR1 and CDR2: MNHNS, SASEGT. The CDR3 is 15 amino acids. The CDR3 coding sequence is TGTGCCAGCAGAGGACAGGGAAGGAGCAATCAGCCCCAGCATTTT. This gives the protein CASRGQGRSNQPQHF.

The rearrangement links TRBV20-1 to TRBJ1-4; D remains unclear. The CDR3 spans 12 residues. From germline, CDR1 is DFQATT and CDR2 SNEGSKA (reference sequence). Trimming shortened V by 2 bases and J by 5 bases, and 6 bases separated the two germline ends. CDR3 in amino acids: CSARSGNEKLFF. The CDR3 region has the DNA TGCAGTGCTAGAAGCGGGAATGAAAAACTGTTTTTT.

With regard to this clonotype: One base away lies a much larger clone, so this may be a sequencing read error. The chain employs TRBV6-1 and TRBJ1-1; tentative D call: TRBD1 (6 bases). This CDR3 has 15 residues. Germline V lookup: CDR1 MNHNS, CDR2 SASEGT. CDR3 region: CASTDKGGWRTEASF. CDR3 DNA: TGTGCCAGCACCGACAAAGGGGGATGGCGCACTGAAGCTTCCTTT.

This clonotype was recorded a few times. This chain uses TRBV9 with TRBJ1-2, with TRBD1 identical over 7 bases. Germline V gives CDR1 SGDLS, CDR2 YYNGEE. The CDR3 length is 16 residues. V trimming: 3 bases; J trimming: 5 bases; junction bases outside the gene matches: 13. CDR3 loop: CASSGQGERGGYGYTF. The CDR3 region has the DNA TGTGCCAGCAGCGGACAGGGAGAACGCGGGGGGTATGGCTACACCTTC.

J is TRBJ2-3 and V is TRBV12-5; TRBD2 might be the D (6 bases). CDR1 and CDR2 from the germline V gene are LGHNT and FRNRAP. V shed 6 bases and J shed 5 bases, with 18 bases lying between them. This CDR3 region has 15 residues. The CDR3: CASGGDLGLGDTQYF. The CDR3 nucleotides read TGTGCTAGTGGGGGGGACTTGGGGCTCGGAGATACGCAGTATTTT. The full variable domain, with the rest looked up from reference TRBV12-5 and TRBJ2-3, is DARVTQTPRHKVTEMGQEVTMRCQPILGHNTVFWYRQTMMQGLELLAYFRNRAPLDDSGMPKDRFSAEMPDATLATLKIQPSEPRDSAVYFCASGGDLGLGDTQYFGPGTRLTVL.

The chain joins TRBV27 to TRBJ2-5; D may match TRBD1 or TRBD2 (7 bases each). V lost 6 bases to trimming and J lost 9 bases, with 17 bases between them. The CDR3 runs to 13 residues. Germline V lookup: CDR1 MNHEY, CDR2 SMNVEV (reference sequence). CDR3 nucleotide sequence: TGTGCCAGCAGAATAGGGGAGGGGGCGGCCCAGTACTTC. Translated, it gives CASRIGEGAAQYF.

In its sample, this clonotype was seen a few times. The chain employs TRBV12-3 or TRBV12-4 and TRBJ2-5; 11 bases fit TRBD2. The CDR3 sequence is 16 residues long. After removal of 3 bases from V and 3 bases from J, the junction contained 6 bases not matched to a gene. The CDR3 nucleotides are TGTGCCAGCAGTTTTGAGACTAGCGGGGATAAAGAGACCCAGTACTTC. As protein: CASSFETSGDKETQYF.

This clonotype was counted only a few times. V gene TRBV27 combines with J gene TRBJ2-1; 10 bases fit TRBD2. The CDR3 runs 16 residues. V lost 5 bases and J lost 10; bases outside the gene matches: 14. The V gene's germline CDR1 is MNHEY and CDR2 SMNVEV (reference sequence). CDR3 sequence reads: CASSPVGLAATREQFF. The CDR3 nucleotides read TGTGCCAGCAGTCCCGTTGGACTAGCGGCTACCCGGGAGCAGTTCTTC.

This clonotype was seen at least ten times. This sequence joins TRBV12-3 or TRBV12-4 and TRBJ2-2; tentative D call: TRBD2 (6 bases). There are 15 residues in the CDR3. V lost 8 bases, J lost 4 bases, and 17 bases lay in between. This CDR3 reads CASLPSGVGTGELFF. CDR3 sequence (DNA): TGTGCCAGCCTTCCCTCGGGGGTTGGCACCGGGGAGCTGTTTTTT.

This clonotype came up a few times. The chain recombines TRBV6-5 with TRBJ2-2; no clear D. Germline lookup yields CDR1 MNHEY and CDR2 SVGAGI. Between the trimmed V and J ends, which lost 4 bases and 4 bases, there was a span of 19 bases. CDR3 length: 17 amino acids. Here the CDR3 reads CASSFLGSGRTTGELFF. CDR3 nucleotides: TGTGCCAGCAGTTTCCTAGGATCTGGCAGAACCACCGGGGAGCTGTTTTTT.

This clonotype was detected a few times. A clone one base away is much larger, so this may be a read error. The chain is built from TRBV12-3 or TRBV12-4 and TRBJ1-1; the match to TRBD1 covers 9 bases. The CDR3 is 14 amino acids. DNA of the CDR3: TGTGCCAGCAGTGGGGGACAGGGAAACACTGAAGCTTCCTTT. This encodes CASSGGQGNTEASF.

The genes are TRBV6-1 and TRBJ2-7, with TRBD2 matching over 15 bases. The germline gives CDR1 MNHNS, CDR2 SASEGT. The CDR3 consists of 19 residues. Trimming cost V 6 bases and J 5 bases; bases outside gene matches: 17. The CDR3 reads CASSFKWTSGRAVRDEQYF. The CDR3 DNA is TGTGCCAGCAGCTTCAAATGGACTAGCGGGAGGGCCGTCCGCGACGAGCAGTACTTC.

The CDR3 coding sequence is TGTGCCACCTCCCTTAGCGTGAACACTGAAGCTTTCTTT. It is translated as CATSLSVNTEAFF. This sequence joins TRBV19 and TRBJ1-1; D is undetermined. Germline CDR1 and CDR2: LNHDA and SQIVND (reference sequence). The V gene lost 10 bases and the J gene lost 0 bases, with 12 bases spanning the gap. The CDR3 is 13 amino acids.